This T cell receptor (beta chain) was sequenced in a study of early stage breast cancer tumors. Study context: Most invasive tumors, twelve of 16, were ER+/PR+/HER2-. Findings and limits, study-wide: Tumor and normal breast were distinguished via blood comparison in about 90% of the 16 patients.

Looked up from germline, CDR1 is DFQATT and CDR2 is SNEGSKA (reference sequence). Both ends counted, the CDR3 spans 11 residues. Blood replicates held 0.5 ug DNA, tumor or normal breast 1.5 ug, two each. Profiling relied on immunoSEQ multiplex PCR, and the TCRdb table lists in-frame clones only, not all of them. The profile shows about 72,000 clones, more than 60% of them singletons. With respect to this clone: Antigen: not known. As the CDR3 is not closed by the conserved phenylalanine or tryptophan, this likely results from a read error. No DNA is shown, since the ends of the CDR3 on it are uncertain; the CDR3 is the one TCRdb lists.

This chain joins TRBV20-1 and TRBJ2-7. The TCR sequence derives from a person aged 60 to 70 with breast cancer. Sequencing input: blood. The CDR3 loop is CSAQPPGRNRL.